This is a list of T cell receptor beta chains from one sample in a study of cytomegalovirus exposure and HLA in healthy donors. Sequenced by immunoSEQ multiplex PCR; TCRdb stores in-frame clones only, minus some. Here the sample spans 180,000 or so clones, about 89% being singletons. Sample: PBMCs. The receptors were gathered from a man aged 18 to 35 in good health and CMV-seropositive. CDR3s include the opening cysteine and the closing phenylalanine or tryptophan. D genes are given only for firm matches. Clone size is not always given. Where it is, it says once, few, many or a class for expanded clones.

.	14	TRBV19	.	TRBJ1-2	CASSPRTENYGYTF	TGTGCCAGTAGTCCCCGGACAGAGAACTATGGCTACACCTTC
.	13	TRBV11-2	.	TRBJ2-7	CASSFRGTYEQYF	TGTGCCAGCAGCTTCCGGGGTACCTACGAGCAGTACTTC
.	16	TRBV7-2	.	TRBJ2-2	CASTLEPPGNTGELFF	TGTGCCAGCACCCTAGAGCCCCCGGGGAACACCGGGGAGCTGTTTTTT
.	13	TRBV7-2	few	TRBJ1-1	CASSRGDLTEAFF	TGTGCCAGCAGTCGAGGAGATCTCACTGAAGCTTTCTTT
.	12	TRBV6-1	.	TRBJ2-7	CASSMTAYEQYF	TGTGCCAGCAGTATGACAGCCTACGAGCAGTACTTC
.	14	TRBV11-3	.	TRBJ1-1	CASSLGIRGSEAFF	TGTGCCAGCAGCTTGGGGATCAGGGGTAGTGAAGCTTTCTTT
.	15	TRBV28	.	TRBJ1-4	CASRRKVGANEKLFF	TGTGCCAGCAGGCGGAAAGTCGGTGCTAATGAAAAACTGTTTTTT
.	16	TRBV2	.	TRBJ2-7	CASSEEGVNGPYEQYF	TGTGCCAGCAGTGAAGAGGGGGTAAATGGGCCCTACGAGCAGTACTTC
TRBD2	14	TRBV5-1	.	TRBJ2-1	CATTAGGPTNEQFF	TGCGCCACCACAGCGGGGGGGCCGACCAATGAGCAGTTCTTC
TRBD2	15	TRBV2	.	TRBJ2-3	CASSGTSGSWGTQYF	TGTGCCAGCAGCGGGACTAGCGGGAGTTGGGGTACGCAGTATTTT
.	14	TRBV4-1	.	TRBJ1-1	CASSQEELVTEAFF	TGCGCCAGCAGCCAAGAGGAGTTGGTCACTGAAGCTTTCTTT
.	11	TRBV9	.	TRBJ2-1	CASSALNEQFF	TGTGCCAGCAGCGCCCTCAATGAGCAGTTCTTC
TRBD1	14	TRBV2	.	TRBJ2-7	CASRGTGRLYEQYF	TGTGCCAGCAGGGGGACAGGGCGCCTCTACGAGCAGTACTTC
.	15	TRBV5-6	.	TRBJ1-6	CASSFDLSYNSPLHF	TGTGCCAGCAGCTTCGACTTATCTTATAATTCACCCCTCCACTTT
.	13	TRBV6-1	.	TRBJ2-2	CASRAQAPGELFF	TGTGCCAGCAGAGCCCAAGCCCCGGGGGAGCTGTTTTTT
TRBD1	17	TRBV7-8	.	TRBJ1-5	CASSGGQGPHSNQPQHF	TGTGCCAGCAGCGGGGGACAGGGCCCCCATAGCAATCAGCCCCAGCATTTT
TRBD1	14	TRBV19	.	TRBJ1-5	CVSSGSGGNQPQHF	TGTGTCAGTAGTGGGTCAGGGGGTAATCAGCCCCAGCATTTT
TRBD1	12	TRBV9	few	TRBJ1-2	CASSVGQGGYTF	TGTGCCAGCAGCGTAGGACAGGGTGGCTACACCTTC
.	14	TRBV4-3	.	TRBJ2-3	CASSQGRLRDTQYF	TGCGCCAGCAGCCAAGGCCGCCTCAGGGATACGCAGTATTTT
.	14	TRBV5-6	few	TRBJ1-6	CASSHGRGYSPLHF	TGTGCCAGCAGCCACGGTAGGGGATATTCACCCCTCCACTTT
.	12	TRBV6-5	few	TRBJ1-5	CASGSSNQPQHF	TGTGCCAGCGGGAGTAGCAATCAGCCCCAGCATTTT
TRBD2	17	TRBV27	.	TRBJ2-7	CASSPRTSGRAGYEQYF	TGTGCCAGCAGTCCCCGGACTAGCGGGAGGGCCGGCTACGAGCAGTACTTC
.	14	TRBV19	.	TRBJ1-1	CASSIIDRNTEAFF	TGTGCCAGTAGTATTATCGACAGGAACACTGAAGCTTTCTTT
.	16	TRBV6-6	.	TRBJ1-2	CASSFLGTAANYGYTF	TGTGCCAGCAGTTTCTTAGGGACTGCAGCTAACTATGGCTACACCTTC
.	16	TRBV30	.	TRBJ1-1	CAWSVRVGGGWDEAFF	TGTGCCTGGAGTGTTCGCGTCGGGGGAGGGTGGGATGAAGCTTTCTTT
TRBD1	16	TRBV5-1	.	TRBJ2-1	CASSPDDRVFYNEQFF	TGCGCCAGCAGCCCAGATGACAGGGTCTTCTACAATGAGCAGTTCTTC
.	14	TRBV6-6	.	TRBJ2-7	CASSYSPSTYEQYF	TGTGCCAGCAGTTACTCGCCTAGTACATACGAGCAGTACTTC
.	14	TRBV7-2	.	TRBJ2-1	CASSDRVLIGEQFF	TGTGCCAGCAGCGACCGGGTATTAATAGGTGAGCAGTTCTTC
TRBD2	16	TRBV9	.	TRBJ2-1	CASSVGAAGASNEQFF	TGTGCCAGCAGCGTAGGAGCGGCGGGAGCGTCCAATGAGCAGTTCTTC
.	14	TRBV9	few	TRBJ2-7	CASSGGDRAYEQYF	TGTGCCAGCAGCGGGGGGGACAGAGCCTACGAGCAGTACTTC
.	15	TRBV7-9	.	TRBJ2-7	CASSLWGGRLYEQYF	TGTGCCAGCAGCTTATGGGGGGGGCGGCTGTACGAGCAGTACTTC
TRBD2	15	TRBV7-2	.	TRBJ2-1	CASSLGSGDYNEQFF	TGTGCCAGCAGCTTAGGTAGCGGGGATTACAATGAGCAGTTCTTC